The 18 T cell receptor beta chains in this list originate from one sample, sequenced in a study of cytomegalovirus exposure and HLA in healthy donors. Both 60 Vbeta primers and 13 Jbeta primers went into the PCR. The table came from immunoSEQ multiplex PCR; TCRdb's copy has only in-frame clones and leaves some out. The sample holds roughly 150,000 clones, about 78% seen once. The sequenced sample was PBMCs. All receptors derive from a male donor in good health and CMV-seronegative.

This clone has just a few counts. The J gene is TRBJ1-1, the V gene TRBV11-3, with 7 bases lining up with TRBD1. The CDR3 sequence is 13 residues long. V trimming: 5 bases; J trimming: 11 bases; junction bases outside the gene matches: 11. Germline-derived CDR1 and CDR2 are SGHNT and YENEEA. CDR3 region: CASSARGTGAAFF. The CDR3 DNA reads TGTGCCAGCAGCGCCAGGGGTACAGGGGCGGCTTTCTTT.

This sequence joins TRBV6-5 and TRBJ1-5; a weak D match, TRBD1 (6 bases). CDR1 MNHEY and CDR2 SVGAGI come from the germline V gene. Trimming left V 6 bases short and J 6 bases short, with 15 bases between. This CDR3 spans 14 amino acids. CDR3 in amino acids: CASSPGQRSQPQHF. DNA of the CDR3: TGTGCCAGCAGCCCCGGACAGAGGTCTCAGCCCCAGCATTTT.

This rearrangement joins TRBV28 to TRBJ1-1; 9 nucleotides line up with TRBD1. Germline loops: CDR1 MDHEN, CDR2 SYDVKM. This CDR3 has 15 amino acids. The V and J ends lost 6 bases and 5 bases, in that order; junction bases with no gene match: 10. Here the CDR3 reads CASRTGTGMGTEAFF. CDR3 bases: TGTGCCAGCAGGACTGGGACAGGGATGGGGACTGAAGCTTTCTTT.

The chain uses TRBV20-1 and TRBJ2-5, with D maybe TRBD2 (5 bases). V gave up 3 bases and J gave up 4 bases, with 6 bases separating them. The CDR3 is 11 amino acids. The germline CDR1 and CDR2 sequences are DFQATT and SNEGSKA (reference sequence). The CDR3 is CSASEGETQYF. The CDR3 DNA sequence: TGCAGTGCTAGCGAGGGAGAGACCCAGTACTTC.

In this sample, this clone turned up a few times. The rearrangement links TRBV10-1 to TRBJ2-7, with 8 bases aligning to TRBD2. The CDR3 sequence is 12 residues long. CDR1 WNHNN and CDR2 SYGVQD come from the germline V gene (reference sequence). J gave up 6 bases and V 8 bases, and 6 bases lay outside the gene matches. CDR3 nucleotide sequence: TGCGCCAGCGACGGGAGGGCCACCGAGCAGTACTTC. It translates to CASDGRATEQYF.

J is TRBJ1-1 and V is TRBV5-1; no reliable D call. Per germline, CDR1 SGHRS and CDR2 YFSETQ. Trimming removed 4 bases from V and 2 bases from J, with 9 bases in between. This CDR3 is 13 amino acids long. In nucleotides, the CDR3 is TGCGCCAGCAGCGGTAACTTAAACACTGAAGCTTTCTTT. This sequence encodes CASSGNLNTEAFF. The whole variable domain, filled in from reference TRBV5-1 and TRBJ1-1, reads KAGVTQTPRYLIKTRGQQVTLSCSPISGHRSVSWYQQTPGQGLQFLFEYFSETQRNKGNFPGRFSGRQFSNSRSEMNVSTLELGDSALYLCASSGNLNTEAFFGQGTRLTVV.

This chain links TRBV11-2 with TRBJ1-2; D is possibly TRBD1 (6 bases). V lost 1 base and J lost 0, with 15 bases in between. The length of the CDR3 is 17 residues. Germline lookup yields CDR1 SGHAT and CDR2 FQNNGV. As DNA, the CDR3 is TGTGCCAGCAGCTTAGGATCCCTTTGGACAGCTAACTATGGCTACACCTTC. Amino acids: CASSLGSLWTANYGYTF. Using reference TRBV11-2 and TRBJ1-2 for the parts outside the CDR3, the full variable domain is EAGVAQSPRYKIIEKRQSVAFWCNPISGHATLYWYQQILGQGPKLLIQFQNNGVVDDSQLPKDRFSAERLKGVDSTLKIQPAKLEDSAVYLCASSLGSLWTANYGYTFGSGTRLTVV.

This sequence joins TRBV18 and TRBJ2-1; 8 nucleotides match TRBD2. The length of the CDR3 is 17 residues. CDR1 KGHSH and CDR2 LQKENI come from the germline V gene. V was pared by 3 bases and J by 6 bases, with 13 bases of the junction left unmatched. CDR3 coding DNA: TGTGCCAGCTCACCCCGATCCGACAGCGGGAGTCGCAATGAGCAGTTCTTC. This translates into CASSPRSDSGSRNEQFF.

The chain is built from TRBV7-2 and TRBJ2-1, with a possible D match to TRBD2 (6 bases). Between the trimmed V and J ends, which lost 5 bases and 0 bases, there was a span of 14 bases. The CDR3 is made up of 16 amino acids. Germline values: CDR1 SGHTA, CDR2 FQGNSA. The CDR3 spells CASSRIGGSSYNEQFF. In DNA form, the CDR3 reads TGTGCCAGCAGCAGGATTGGGGGGAGCTCCTACAATGAGCAGTTCTTC.

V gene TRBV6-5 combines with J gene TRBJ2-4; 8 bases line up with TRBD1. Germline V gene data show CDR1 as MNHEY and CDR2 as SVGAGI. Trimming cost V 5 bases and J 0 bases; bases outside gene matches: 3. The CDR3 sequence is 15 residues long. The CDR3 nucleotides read TGTGCCAGCAGTAGGGACAGGCTAGCCAAAAACATTCAGTACTTC. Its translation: CASSRDRLAKNIQYF.

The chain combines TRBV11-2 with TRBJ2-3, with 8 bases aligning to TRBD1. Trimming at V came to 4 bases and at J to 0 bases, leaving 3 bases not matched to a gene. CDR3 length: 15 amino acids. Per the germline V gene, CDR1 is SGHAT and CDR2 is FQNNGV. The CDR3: CASSYRGYSTDTQYF. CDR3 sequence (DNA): TGTGCCAGCAGCTACAGGGGGTATAGCACAGATACGCAGTATTTT.

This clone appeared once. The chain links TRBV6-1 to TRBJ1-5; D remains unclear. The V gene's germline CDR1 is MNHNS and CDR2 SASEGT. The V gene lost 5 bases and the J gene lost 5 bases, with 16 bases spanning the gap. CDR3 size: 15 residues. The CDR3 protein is CASSLGNLGDQPQHF. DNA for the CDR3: TGTGCCAGCAGTTTGGGCAACCTGGGAGATCAGCCCCAGCATTTT.

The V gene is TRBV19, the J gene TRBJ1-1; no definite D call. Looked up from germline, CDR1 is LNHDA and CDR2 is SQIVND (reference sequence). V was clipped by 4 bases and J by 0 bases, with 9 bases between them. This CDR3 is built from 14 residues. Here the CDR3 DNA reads TGTGCCAGTAGTAAGGTCGGGGTGAACACTGAAGCTTTCTTT. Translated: CASSKVGVNTEAFF. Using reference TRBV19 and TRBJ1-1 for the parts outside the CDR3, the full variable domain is DGGITQSPKYLFRKEGQNVTLSCEQNLNHDAMYWYRQDPGQGLRLIYYSQIVNDFQKGDIAEGYSVSREKKESFPLTVTSAQKNPTAFYLCASSKVGVNTEAFFGQGTRLTVV.

CDR3 in amino acids: CASSSGDLGIPNEKLFF. The CDR3 nucleotides are TGCGCCAGCAGCTCGGGAGATTTAGGGATACCTAATGAAAAACTGTTTTTT. V and J are TRBV5-1 and TRBJ1-4; D is ambiguous. V lost 3 bases to trimming and J lost 3 bases, with 18 bases between them. Germline assignment: CDR1 SGHRS and CDR2 YFSETQ. The CDR3 has 17 residues.

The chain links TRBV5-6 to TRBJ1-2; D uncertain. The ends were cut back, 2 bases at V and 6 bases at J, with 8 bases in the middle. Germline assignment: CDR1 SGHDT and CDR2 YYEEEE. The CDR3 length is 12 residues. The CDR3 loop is CASSFRVNGYTF. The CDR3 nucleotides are TGTGCCAGCAGCTTTCGGGTTAATGGCTACACCTTC.

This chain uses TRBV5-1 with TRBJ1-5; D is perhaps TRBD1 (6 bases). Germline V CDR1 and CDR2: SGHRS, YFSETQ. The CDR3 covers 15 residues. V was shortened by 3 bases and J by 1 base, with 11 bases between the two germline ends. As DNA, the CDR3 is TGCGCCAGCAGCTCCGGGGGGGCCAGCAATCAGCCCCAGCATTTT. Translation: CASSSGGASNQPQHF.

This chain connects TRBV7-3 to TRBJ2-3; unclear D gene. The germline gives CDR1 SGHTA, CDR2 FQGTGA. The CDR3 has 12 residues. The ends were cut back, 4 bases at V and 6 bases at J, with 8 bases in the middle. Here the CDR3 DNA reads TGTGCCAGCAGCTCGGGTGGGGATACGCAGTATTTT. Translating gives CASSSGGDTQYF.

CDR3 DNA sequence: TGTGCCAGCAGTGAGCGATCGACCTACAGGGGCCCGGGTAGCAAAAACATTCAGTACTTC. Encoded protein: CASSERSTYRGPGSKNIQYF. This chain links TRBV6-7 with TRBJ2-4; 7 nucleotides match TRBD1. TRBV6-7 carries the ORF label, with uncertain function. V dropped 5 bases and J dropped 3; count of bases not matched to a gene: 22. The CDR3 is 20 residues long.